Presented here are 22 T cell receptor beta chains from one specimen sequenced in a study of stem cell transplantation in POMP-related autoinflammatory disease. Using immunoSEQ multiplex PCR, the repertoire was profiled, and TCRdb retains in-frame clones only, with some absent. The table shows tens of thousands of clones, with roughly 91% occurring only once. Sequences were derived from CD4+ T cells from PBMCs, sampled after stem cell transplantation. Receptor source: a human patient with POMP-related autoinflammation and immune dysregulation (PRAID). A subset of T cells may come from the graft donor.

This chain connects TRBV6-6 to TRBJ1-6; the match to TRBD1 covers 8 bases. Unmatched junction bases numbered 9, after V lost 5 bases and J lost 9 bases. Germline assignment: CDR1 MNHNY and CDR2 SVGAGI (reference sequence). The CDR3 is 15 amino acids. CDR3 nucleotide sequence: TGTGCCAGCAGTAATCCGACAGGGGCTGGTTCACCCCTCCACTTT. Translation: CASSNPTGAGSPLHF.

The gene calls are TRBV24-1 and TRBJ2-7, with 7 bases identical to TRBD2. Trimming took 5 bases from V and 4 from J; bases not matched to a gene: 10. Germline V gene data show CDR1 as KGHDR and CDR2 as SFDVKD. CDR3 length: 15 amino acids. The CDR3 DNA follows: TGTGCCACCAGTGCCGGGGGGACCGAACCTTACGAGCAGTACTTC. This encodes CATSAGGTEPYEQYF.

This clone was seen just once. The V and J genes are TRBV5-4 and TRBJ1-4; the D is unclear. CDR1 and CDR2 (germline): SGHNT, YYREEE (reference sequence). Trimming left V 3 bases short and J 6 bases short, with 12 bases between. This CDR3 is 14 amino acids long. CDR3 nucleotides: TGTGCCAGCAGCTATCCCGGGGAGGATGAAAAACTGTTTTTT. This encodes CASSYPGEDEKLFF.

The V call is TRBV7-9, the J call TRBJ2-5; D unclear. Germline CDR1 reads SEHNR; CDR2 reads FQNEAQ (reference sequence). Trimming left V 1 base short and J 4 bases short, with 7 bases between. This CDR3 is 13 amino acids long. Here the CDR3 DNA reads TGTGCCAGCAGCTTAGGGCTGCCAGAGACCCAGTACTTC. The encoded protein is CASSLGLPETQYF.

This chain joins TRBV6-5 and TRBJ1-4, with D hard to call. The CDR3 has 15 amino acids. V lost 4 bases, J lost 0 bases, and 9 bases lay in between. Looked up from germline, CDR1 is MNHEY and CDR2 is SVGAGI. The CDR3 coding sequence is TGTGCCAGCAGTTCCCGGGGAGCAACTAATGAAAAACTGTTTTTT. It is translated as CASSSRGATNEKLFF.

Only one count was recorded for this clone. The genes are TRBV5-8 and TRBJ2-1; 7 nucleotides align to TRBD2. The CDR3 spans 17 residues. Germline assignment: CDR1 SGHTS and CDR2 YDEGEE. V lost 1 base, J lost 0 bases, and 7 bases stayed unmatched. The CDR3 reads CASSLYDGGSSYNEQFF. Here the CDR3 DNA reads TGTGCCAGCAGCTTGTATGATGGCGGGAGCTCCTACAATGAGCAGTTCTTC. Full variable domain (rest looked up from reference TRBV5-8 and TRBJ2-1): EAGVTQSPTHLIKTRGQQATLRCSPISGHTSVYWYQQALGLGLQFLLWYDEGEERNRGNFPPRFSGRQFPNYSSELNVNALELEDSALYLCASSLYDGGSSYNEQFFGPGTRLTVL.

This clone was observed a handful of times. The chain links TRBV2 to TRBJ1-2, with TRBD1 identical over 8 bases. After removal of 3 bases from V and 5 bases from J, the junction contained 5 bases not matched to a gene. Germline assignment: CDR1 SNHLY and CDR2 FYNNEI. The CDR3 is 14 residues long. The CDR3 loop reads CASSDRGRWYGYTF. The DNA of the CDR3 is TGTGCCAGCAGTGACAGGGGGCGATGGTATGGCTACACCTTC. Full variable domain (remainder filled in from reference TRBV2 and TRBJ1-2): EPEVTQTPSHQVTQMGQEVILRCVPISNHLYFYWYRQILGQKVEFLVSFYNNEISEKSEIFDDQFSVERPDGSNFTLKIRSTKLEDSAMYFCASSDRGRWYGYTFGSGTRLTVV.

The V gene is TRBV23-1, the J gene TRBJ2-7; D is undetermined. TRBV23-1 is an ORF, with its function uncertain. There are 15 residues in the CDR3. The V and J ends lost 4 bases and 3 bases respectively, with 16 bases between them. The CDR3 DNA reads as TGCGCCAGCAGTCCCCTTCGAGGTGGGTTCTACGAGCAGTACTTC. Encoded protein: CASSPLRGGFYEQYF.

This chain links TRBV5-8 with TRBJ1-2; 8 nucleotides agree with TRBD1. The CDR3 covers 15 residues. CDR1 and CDR2 (germline): SGHTS, YDEGEE. The CDR3 loop is CASRRTGMTSNGYTF. The CDR3 DNA follows: TGTGCTTCTCGTAGGACAGGGATGACATCGAATGGCTACACCTTC.

This chain links TRBV11-1 with TRBJ2-1, with 7 bases aligning to TRBD1. The V segment lost 3 bases and the J segment 4 bases; nucleotides outside the gene matches: 9. Germline-derived CDR1 and CDR2 are SGHAT and FQDESV (reference sequence). The CDR3 runs to 16 residues. CDR3 DNA: TGTGCCAGCAGCTTTAGGCCGGGACAGACTTACAATGAGCAGTTCTTC. Translation gives CASSFRPGQTYNEQFF.

V is TRBV7-9 and J is TRBJ2-2; a weak D match, TRBD1 (5 bases). Trimming shortened V by 3 bases and J by 0 bases, and 11 bases separated the two germline ends. Germline V lookup: CDR1 SEHNR, CDR2 FQNEAQ (reference sequence). The CDR3 is 16 amino acids. CDR3 protein: CASSFTEQANTGELFF. In DNA form, the CDR3 reads TGTGCCAGCAGCTTTACGGAACAGGCGAACACCGGGGAGCTGTTTTTT.

This chain links TRBV7-8 with TRBJ2-3; D ambiguous. CDR1 is SGHVS and CDR2 is FQNEAQ in the germline V gene. This CDR3 has 17 residues. V was cut by 1 base and J by 2 bases, with 16 bases left in between. Here the CDR3 DNA reads TGTGCCAGCAGCTTAGAGGACGGATGGACCTCCACAGATACGCAGTATTTT. Its translation is CASSLEDGWTSTDTQYF. Full variable domain (rest looked up from reference TRBV7-8 and TRBJ2-3): GAGVSQSPRYKVAKRGQDVALRCDPISGHVSLFWYQQALGQGPEFLTYFQNEAQLDKSGLPSDRFFAERPEGSVSTLKIQRTQQEDSAVYLCASSLEDGWTSTDTQYFGPGTRLTVL.

The rearrangement joins TRBV24-1 to TRBJ2-3, with TRBD2 matching 10 bases. The CDR3 consists of 17 residues. Germline values: CDR1 KGHDR, CDR2 SFDVKD. Trimming at V came to 4 bases and at J to 6 bases, leaving 12 bases not matched to a gene. The CDR3 sequence: CATSDTALAGAKDTQYF. The CDR3 bases are TGTGCCACCAGTGACACCGCGCTAGCGGGAGCCAAGGATACGCAGTATTTT.

This clone has more than one count but fewer than ten. J is TRBJ2-7 and V is TRBV5-1; D may be TRBD1 (6 bases). Germline V gene sequence: CDR1 SGHRS, CDR2 YFSETQ. The CDR3 covers 14 residues. V was cut by 4 bases and J by 2 bases, with 13 bases left in between. The CDR3 protein is CASSPTTGTYEQYV. The DNA for the CDR3 is TGCGCCAGCAGCCCCACCACAGGGACCTACGAGCAGTACGTC.

V gene TRBV10-1 combines with J gene TRBJ1-1; D is possibly TRBD1 (5 bases). CDR3 length equals 12 residues. V shed 0 bases and J shed 11 bases, with 10 bases lying between them. Germline V lookup: CDR1 WNHNN, CDR2 SYGVQD (reference sequence). The CDR3 nucleotides are TGCGCCAGCAGTGAGTCGTTGGGGCTGGCTTTCTTT. Residues: CASSESLGLAFF.

The chain is built from TRBV20-1 and TRBJ1-5; the D gene is possibly TRBD1 (5 bases). Germline lookup yields CDR1 DFQATT and CDR2 SNEGSKA (reference sequence). V lost 3 bases and J 15 bases, leaving 18 bases between the germline ends. This CDR3 comprises 12 residues. The CDR3 loop reads CSASRDAGRTHF. In nucleotides, the CDR3 is TGCAGTGCTAGTAGAGATGCGGGACGGACGCATTTT.

The J gene is TRBJ1-2, the V gene TRBV27, with D perhaps matching TRBD1 (6 bases). This CDR3 has 14 amino acids. Per the germline V gene, CDR1 is MNHEY and CDR2 is SMNVEV (reference sequence). Trimming stripped 5 bases from V and 8 bases from J, with 18 bases between. As DNA, the CDR3 is TGTGCCAGCAGTCCCAGGGGTCGAGGATACGGCTACACCTTC. Translating it yields CASSPRGRGYGYTF.

Only a few counts were recorded for this clone. Written as DNA, the CDR3 is TGTGCCAGCAGCTTACGGCGGGGGGCCGCAGATACGCAGTATTTT. Translated, it gives CASSLRRGAADTQYF. The chain joins TRBV7-8 to TRBJ2-3, with 8 positions matching TRBD2. The junction had 5 bases not matched to a gene; V was cut back by 2 bases and J by 4 bases. CDR1 is SGHVS and CDR2 is FQNEAQ in the germline V gene. The CDR3 spans 15 residues. Drawing the rest from reference TRBV7-8 and TRBJ2-3, the complete variable domain is GAGVSQSPRYKVAKRGQDVALRCDPISGHVSLFWYQQALGQGPEFLTYFQNEAQLDKSGLPSDRFFAERPEGSVSTLKIQRTQQEDSAVYLCASSLRRGAADTQYFGPGTRLTVL.

The chain's CDR3 is CASSVGGASPLHF. The CDR3 DNA follows: TGTGCCAGCAGCGTGGGGGGCGCTTCACCCCTCCACTTT. V usage is TRBV9 and J usage is TRBJ1-6; possibly TRBD1 for D (6 bases). V was cut by 2 bases and J by 9 bases, with 9 bases left in between. CDR1 and CDR2 from the germline V gene are SGDLS and YYNGEE. This CDR3 spans 13 amino acids. Variable domain in full (rest from reference TRBV9 and TRBJ1-6): DSGVTQTPKHLITATGQRVTLRCSPRSGDLSVYWYQQSLDQGLQFLIQYYNGEERAKGNILERFSAQQFPDLHSELNLSSLELGDSALYFCASSVGGASPLHFGNGTRLTVT.

J is TRBJ2-2 and V is TRBV7-6, with TRBD2 identical over 10 bases. The CDR3 has 17 amino acids. The germline V gene encodes CDR1 SGHVS and CDR2 FNYEAQ. Trimming took 2 bases from V and 5 from J; bases not matched to a gene: 8. The CDR3 DNA reads TGTGCCAGCAGCTTATCCACCCTAGCGGGGGTGACCGGGGAGCTGTTTTTT. It encodes CASSLSTLAGVTGELFF.

The rearrangement uses TRBV27 and TRBJ1-3; D perhaps matches TRBD1 (5 bases). The CDR3 consists of 14 residues. Trimming pared 3 bases from V and 4 bases from J, leaving 10 bases between. Germline-derived CDR1 and CDR2 are MNHEY and SMNVEV (reference sequence). Written as DNA, the CDR3 is TGTGCCAGCAGTTTTGGGGGGAGAGGAAACACCATATATTTT. It translates to CASSFGGRGNTIYF.

The CDR3 reads CASSKKLSTDTQYF. Here the CDR3 DNA reads TGTGCCAGCAGTAAGAAATTAAGCACAGATACGCAGTATTTT. The chain joins TRBV6-2 or TRBV6-3 to TRBJ2-3; no clear D. Trimming left V 5 bases short and J 0 bases short, with 9 bases between. This CDR3 contains 14 residues. CDR1 and CDR2 (germline): MNHEY, SVGEGT.